The clone carrying this TCR beta chain was recorded once. Its target is unknown. This sample stems from a study of cytomegalovirus exposure and HLA in healthy donors. Findings of the study overall: Indistinguishable V segments, including TRBV6-2 and TRBV6-3, were excluded. Relative to equally common others, HLA-associated TCR beta chains showed greater clonal expansion in a later analysis. Trimming of TCR beta V- and J-genes showed a link, identified in a later analysis, to a missense DCLRE1C variant.

This CDR3 has 13 residues. Germline CDR1 and CDR2: SGHTA and FQGNSA. V lost 0 bases, J lost 12 bases, and 5 bases stayed unmatched. Primers for the PCR totalled 60 Vbeta and 13 Jbeta. The assay was immunoSEQ multiplex PCR, and TCRdb's table has in-frame clones only and misses some. The sample lists about 160,000 clones; over 65% were seen once. V usage is TRBV7-2 and J usage is TRBJ2-5; TRBD2 matches at 9 bases. Sequencing was performed on PBMCs. The source of this sequence is a man aged 35 to 55 in good health and CMV-seropositive. The CDR3 nucleotides read TGTGCCAGCAGCTTAGCGGATAGCGGGAGAAAGTACTTC. This codes for CASSLADSGRKYF.